A selection of T cell receptor beta chains follows, all from one sample in a study of shared clonotypes between healthy human individuals. The protocol was immunoSEQ multiplex PCR, while the TCRdb copy is restricted to in-frame clones and leaves out a portion. The sample comprises some 680,000 clones, around 73% of which are singletons, and 1.5% to 2% rests with the top ten. The sequenced material came from memory CD4+ T cells sorted from blood. Every receptor here comes from a woman aged 25 to 39 in good health. The CDR3 runs from the conserved cysteine through the conserved F or W. D genes are given only for firm matches. A row's size may be missing; if present it is once, few, many or a size class.

D: TRBD1; J: TRBJ1-2; V: TRBV18; size: few; DNA: TGTGCCAGCTCACCACAGGACAGGGGACATGGCTACACCTTC; CDR3: CASSPQDRGHGYTF
D: TRBD1; J: TRBJ2-6; V: TRBV28; size: .; DNA: TGTGCCAGCAGCCCTATGGGACAGGGGGCGGCCGGGGCCAACGTCCTGACTTTC; CDR3: CASSPMGQGAAGANVLTF
D: .; J: TRBJ1-5; V: TRBV28; size: .; DNA: TGTGCCAGCAGTTTCGTACAGGAAAATCAGCCCCAGCATTTT; CDR3: CASSFVQENQPQHF
D: .; J: TRBJ1-5; V: TRBV28; size: .; DNA: TGTGCCAGCAGTTTCCGGTTCGGGACCTTTAGCAATCAGCCCCAGCATTTT; CDR3: CASSFRFGTFSNQPQHF
D: .; J: TRBJ1-2; V: TRBV28; size: .; DNA: TGTGCCAGCAGTTTAGACGGGGTAAGGGGCTACACCTTC; CDR3: CASSLDGVRGYTF
D: TRBD1; J: TRBJ1-5; V: TRBV6-5; size: .; DNA: TGTGCCAGCAGAACAGGGGTGGGTCAGCCCCAGCATTTT; CDR3: CASRTGVGQPQHF
D: TRBD2; J: TRBJ2-2; V: TRBV19; size: .; DNA: TGTGCCAGTAGACCTGGGACGGGTCTAGCGGGAGGACCTACCGGGGAGCTGTTTTTT; CDR3: CASRPGTGLAGGPTGELFF
D: TRBD1; J: TRBJ1-5; V: TRBV5-8; size: .; DNA: TGTGCCAGCCTGGAAGGGACAGGACTTAATCAGCCCCAGCATTTT; CDR3: CASLEGTGLNQPQHF
D: TRBD2; J: TRBJ2-2; V: TRBV11-2; size: .; DNA: TGTGCCAGCGGCAGACTAGCGGGAGTCGGGGAGCTGTTTTTT; CDR3: CASGRLAGVGELFF
D: .; J: TRBJ1-2; V: TRBV7-8; size: .; DNA: TGTGCCAGCAGCCAAGGGGAGGGCATTCGAGGCTACACCTTC; CDR3: CASSQGEGIRGYTF
D: .; J: TRBJ1-5; V: TRBV15; size: once; DNA: TGTGCCACCAGCGCCGACGGTTCTCAGCCCCAGCATTTT; CDR3: CATSADGSQPQHF
D: TRBD1; J: TRBJ2-5; V: TRBV5-4; size: once; DNA: TGTGCCAGCAGCCCCCCGCCGGGACAGGGTGATTTGGAGACCCAGTACTTC; CDR3: CASSPPPGQGDLETQYF
D: .; J: TRBJ1-5; V: TRBV28; size: .; DNA: TGTGCCAGCAGTCAAGGACGGACGATACAGCCCCAGCATTTT; CDR3: CASSQGRTIQPQHF
D: .; J: TRBJ2-7; V: TRBV30; size: .; DNA: TGTGCCTGGAGTGCGGGGGCGGAATCCCGGCAGTACTTC; CDR3: CAWSAGAESRQYF
D: TRBD1; J: TRBJ2-7; V: TRBV7-8; size: once; DNA: TGTGCCAGCAGCATCTCAGGGGGTCTCTCCTACGAGCAGTACTTC; CDR3: CASSISGGLSYEQYF
D: TRBD2; J: TRBJ2-1; V: TRBV11-2; size: .; DNA: TGTGCCAGCGCAAATGGTGGCCTAGCGGTGAATGAGCAGTTCTTC; CDR3: CASANGGLAVNEQFF
D: .; J: TRBJ2-7; V: TRBV5-1; size: .; DNA: TGCGCCAGCAGCTTGGCCGGGGTCTCCTACGAGCAGTACTTC; CDR3: CASSLAGVSYEQYF
D: TRBD1; J: TRBJ1-2; V: TRBV25-1; size: .; DNA: TGTGCCAGCAGTCAGGCGGGACAGGCCCTTCGGGGTGGCTACACCTTC; CDR3: CASSQAGQALRGGYTF
D: .; J: TRBJ2-1; V: TRBV6-5; size: .; DNA: TGTGCCAGCAAATGGACAAGCTCCTACAATGAGCAGTTCTTC; CDR3: CASKWTSSYNEQFF
D: .; J: TRBJ1-1; V: TRBV27; size: .; DNA: TGTGCCAGCAGTTCAAGCCCACCGCGGGACTCTGAAGCTTTCTTT; CDR3: CASSSSPPRDSEAFF
D: .; J: TRBJ1-4; V: TRBV6-1; size: few; DNA: TGTGCCAGCAGTCATGGCGGCGAAAATGAAAAACTGTTTTTT; CDR3: CASSHGGENEKLFF
D: .; J: TRBJ2-7; V: TRBV5-4; size: .; DNA: TGTGCCAGCAGCTCTGGGCGCCTCTACGAGCAGTACTTC; CDR3: CASSSGRLYEQYF
D: .; J: TRBJ2-7; V: TRBV30; size: few; DNA: TGTGCCGGTGACCAAAACGACCCCTACGAGCAGTACTTC; CDR3: CAGDQNDPYEQYF
D: TRBD1; J: TRBJ2-7; V: TRBV28; size: once; DNA: TGTGCCAGCAGGCCCGGGACAGCCGCCTACGAGCAGTACTTC; CDR3: CASRPGTAAYEQYF
D: .; J: TRBJ1-2; V: TRBV28; size: few; DNA: TGTGCCAGCAGTTTCCAATGGCAGGGGAATGGCTACACCTTC; CDR3: CASSFQWQGNGYTF
D: .; J: TRBJ2-2; V: TRBV5-6; size: .; DNA: TGTGCCAGCAGCCCCAGGGTTTCTGCGAACACCGGGGAGCTGTTTTTT; CDR3: CASSPRVSANTGELFF
D: .; J: TRBJ1-3; V: TRBV2; size: few; DNA: TGTGCCAGCAGGTCGGGATCCCCTGGAAACACCATATATTTT; CDR3: CASRSGSPGNTIYF
D: TRBD1; J: TRBJ1-2; V: TRBV29-1; size: .; DNA: TGCAGCGTTTCGGGACAGAGTTATGGCTATGGCTACACCTTC; CDR3: CSVSGQSYGYGYTF
D: TRBD1; J: TRBJ2-3; V: TRBV19; size: .; DNA: TGTGCCAGTAGTATCCTACAGGGGGCATCGGATACGCAGTATTTT; CDR3: CASSILQGASDTQYF
D: .; J: TRBJ1-4; V: TRBV4-2; size: .; DNA: TGTGCCAGCAGCCAAGAAAGGGGAACGGCTGGGTTCGGTGAAAAACTGTTTTTT; CDR3: CASSQERGTAGFGEKLFF
D: TRBD2; J: TRBJ2-1; V: TRBV27; size: .; DNA: TGTGCCAGATCGAAGGGACCACCACTAGCGACAACCTACAATGAGCAGTTCTTC; CDR3: CARSKGPPLATTYNEQFF
D: TRBD2; J: TRBJ2-1; V: TRBV2; size: .; DNA: TGTGCCAGCAGGAGGACTAGCTATTTCGATGAGCAGTTCTTC; CDR3: CASRRTSYFDEQFF
D: .; J: TRBJ2-7; V: TRBV11-2; size: .; DNA: TGTGCCAGCAGCCGGTTTGCCGGGGGGCGCCTTACCGAGCAGTACTTC; CDR3: CASSRFAGGRLTEQYF
D: TRBD1; J: TRBJ1-2; V: TRBV23-1; size: .; DNA: TGCGCCAGCAGTCCGCCGGGACAGAGAAACTATGGCTACACCTTC; CDR3: CASSPPGQRNYGYTF
D: TRBD1; J: TRBJ2-7; V: TRBV27; size: .; DNA: TGTGCCAGCAGCCCAGACAGGGGTAATCTCTACGAGCAGTACTTC; CDR3: CASSPDRGNLYEQYF
D: .; J: TRBJ2-5; V: TRBV27; size: .; DNA: TGTGCCAGCAGTAGGCAGGGGAGGAGAGAGACCCAGTACTTC; CDR3: CASSRQGRRETQYF
D: .; J: TRBJ2-7; V: TRBV18; size: once; DNA: TGTGCCAGCTCACCATCCGGGCAGTCCTACGAGCAGTACTTC; CDR3: CASSPSGQSYEQYF
D: .; J: TRBJ2-7; V: TRBV2; size: .; DNA: TGTGCCAGCCTAAGACAGGCCTTCTACGAGCAGTACTTC; CDR3: CASLRQAFYEQYF
D: .; J: TRBJ1-5; V: TRBV7-9; size: .; DNA: TGTGCCAGCAGCTCGAGCGACACATGGGATCAGCCCCAGCATTTT; CDR3: CASSSSDTWDQPQHF
D: .; J: TRBJ1-3; V: TRBV6-5; size: few; DNA: TGTGCCAGCAGTTTGACAGCCCCCTCTGGAAACACCATATATTTT; CDR3: CASSLTAPSGNTIYF
D: .; J: TRBJ1-2; V: TRBV6-6; size: few; DNA: TGTGCCAGCACCGCCCCGGCAGAAGATGGCTACACCTTC; CDR3: CASTAPAEDGYTF